The clone carrying this T cell receptor beta chain has just one count. Clones were read by immunoSEQ multiplex PCR, and TCRdb kept only the in-frame ones, dropping some. The sample contains 400,000 to 500,000 clones, roughly 90% of which appear only once. The sample is drawn from a study of control samples from healthy donors and cancer patients. V trimming: 4 bases; J trimming: 4 bases; junction bases outside the gene matches: 2. Per the germline V gene, CDR1 is MNHEY and CDR2 is SVGAGI. There are 14 residues in the CDR3. The sample comprised PBMCs. The TCR was taken from a man aged 40-49 years with head and neck cancer. The chain has TRBV6-5 and TRBJ2-1, with TRBD1 matching over 9 bases. Here the CDR3 reads CASSLDRGYNEQFF. CDR3 DNA sequence: TGTGCCAGCAGTTTGGACAGGGGATACAATGAGCAGTTCTTC.